This TCR beta chain is drawn from a study of T-cell reconstitution after alpha-beta-depleted transplantation in children listed by TCRdb under 2016. Study-level background: T-cell immune reconstitution after TCRalphabeta/CD19-depleted allogeneic hematopoietic cell transplantation in children was quantitatively tracked in the study by means of TCR repertoire profiling.

This clonotype has at least ten counts. Its antigen has not been determined. The input lacks base qualities; no much larger clone sits a single base away. Library prep was done by PCR. The listed sequencing device is Illumina HiSeq 2500. Molecular barcoding was employed in the preparation of TCR libraries, with unique molecular identifiers being used to normalize TCRbeta repertoire quantification. TCRdb reprocessed the public reads (quality trimming at Q25 with fastp, clone calling with MiXCR) and kept in-frame beta chains. Every CDR3 protein is listed once, alongside the most common genes and DNA of its rows. The sample table contains 100,000 or so distinct CDR3 sequences; only one count was recorded for more than 9% of them. The ten largest clones take up 11% to 15% of the sample. Via the germline V gene, CDR1 is SGHRS and CDR2 YFSETQ. The CDR3 starts with the cysteine, ends with the phenylalanine, and has 14 residues. Left in the record is the CDR3 DNA by itself, 42 bases read in frame from the first base. The V and J ends are trimmed by 0 bases and 8 bases, leaving 11 bases between them.

This sequence was found in a human donor who donated a stem cell graft to a child with inherited bone marrow failure. The sequencing here drew on PBMCs from the stem cell graft donor, taken from the stem cell graft. The V and J segments used are TRBV5-1 and TRBJ2-2, with the D gene uncertain. The CDR3 reads CASSLGSAEGELFF. The bases read TGCGCCAGCAGCTTGGGGTCCGCTGAGGGGGAGCTGTTTTTT.